This TCR beta chain stems from a study of blood T cell repertoires in COVID-19. Original data processing: Reference gene primers were amplified, and this amplification served to estimate nucleated cell counts. The data were produced by immunoSEQ multiplex PCR, yet TCRdb's version contains in-frame clones alone and is incomplete. V, J and clone size are taken as reported in that table, and D and trimming were inferred from the DNA itself. There are about 410,000 clones in the sample; about 90% occur only once, and about 0.6% lies in the top ten. In terms of age and location, participants ranged from roughly 18 to 100 years and lived in fewer than 30 US areas. Allocation to cohorts depended on clinical history reported by the participants. V lost 0 bases, J lost 8 bases, and 6 bases stayed unmatched. CDR3 length: 15 residues. Per germline, CDR1 KGHSH and CDR2 LQKENI.

The sequenced material came from PBMCs or T cells enriched from blood (not recorded which). J is TRBJ1-3 and V is TRBV18; TRBD1 matches 8 bases. The TCR was taken from a young man who had recovered from COVID-19. The CDR3 spells CASSPPSGGTYTIYF. In DNA form, the CDR3 reads TGTGCCAGCTCACCACCGTCAGGGGGCACCTACACCATATATTTT.